This T cell receptor (beta chain) emerged from a study of control samples from healthy donors and cancer patients. The repertoire was sequenced with immunoSEQ multiplex PCR; TCRdb's copy has only in-frame clones and lacks some. Seen here are 150,000 to 200,000 clones, just over 85% observed once, and the top ten hold approximately 4.9%. This clone was seen a handful of times. Other DNA sequences within the sample encode an identical CDR3. Germline CDR1 LNHDA, CDR2 SQIVND (reference sequence). The V gene end was trimmed by 5 bases and the J gene end by 1 base; junction bases not matched to a gene: 2. The CDR3 runs 14 residues.

This TCR was sampled from a woman in her 30s in good health. Sequenced: blood. The V and J genes are TRBV19 and TRBJ2-4; 7 positions agree with TRBD1. DNA for the CDR3: TGTGCCAGTAGTGTACAGGGGGCCAAAAACATTCAGTACTTC. Its translation: CASSVQGAKNIQYF.